These 22 T cell receptor beta chains originate from one sample sequenced in a study of identical twins. One entry per CDR3 protein results from TCRdb running MiXCR on the 5' RACE reads. Of around 480,000 distinct CDR3 sequences detected, 14% appear once; the ten largest clones hold approximately 1%. The data were also submitted as part of a second study, on yellow fever vaccine responses in identical twins.

The sample was CD4+ T cells sorted from blood. The receptors were gathered from a woman aged 18-35 years in good health.

This clonotype was found many times. The chain is built from TRBV5-1 and TRBJ2-3; TRBD2 aligns across 10 bases. The germline V gene has CDR1 SGHRS and CDR2 YFSETQ. Trimming took 6 bases from V and 5 from J; bases not matched to a gene: 12. This CDR3 is built from 16 residues. Here the CDR3 reads CASKALSGGAIDTQYF. Written as DNA, the CDR3 is TGCGCCAGCAAAGCCCTCAGCGGGGGGGCGATAGATACGCAGTATTTT.

This clonotype was recorded a few times. V gene TRBV11-2 combines with J gene TRBJ2-7; 7 nucleotides line up with TRBD2. The CDR3 has 15 residues. V was clipped by 7 bases and J by 2 bases; unmatched bases: 11. Germline loops: CDR1 SGHAT, CDR2 FQNNGV. DNA of the CDR3: TGTGCCAGCAACGTTAGGTCCGCGGGAGCCTACGAGCAGTACTTC. Residues: CASNVRSAGAYEQYF. Together with reference TRBV11-2 and TRBJ2-7, the CDR3 gives the full variable domain: EAGVAQSPRYKIIEKRQSVAFWCNPISGHATLYWYQQILGQGPKLLIQFQNNGVVDDSQLPKDRFSAERLKGVDSTLKIQPAKLEDSAVYLCASNVRSAGAYEQYFGPGTRLTVT.

The genes are TRBV20-1 and TRBJ2-7; 8 nucleotides align to TRBD2. The CDR3 extends over 13 amino acids. The trim removed 5 bases at V and 0 bases at J, leaving 3 bases unmatched. In germline, CDR1 is DFQATT, CDR2 SNEGSKA (reference sequence). The chain's CDR3 is CSAPTSGSYEQYF. The CDR3 bases are TGCAGTGCTCCAACTAGCGGCTCCTACGAGCAGTACTTC.

There are a few counts of this clonotype. The chain employs TRBV5-8 and TRBJ1-4, with unresolved D. CDR1 SGHTS and CDR2 YDEGEE come from the germline V gene. Trimming removed 3 bases from V and 3 bases from J, with 15 bases in between. The CDR3 is 16 amino acids. The CDR3 loop is CASSYGRVASNEKLFF. The CDR3 region has the DNA TGTGCCAGCAGCTATGGAAGGGTCGCTTCTAATGAAAAACTGTTTTTT.

The sample holds one count of this clonotype. The V gene is TRBV5-1, the J gene TRBJ2-7, with TRBD2 matching over 10 bases. Germline-derived CDR1 and CDR2 are SGHRS and YFSETQ. V lost 0 bases and J lost 5; bases outside the gene matches: 2. The CDR3 contains 14 residues. The DNA of the CDR3 is TGCGCCAGCAGCTTGGAGGGACTAGCGAACGAGCAGTACTTC. This encodes CASSLEGLANEQYF. Using reference TRBV5-1 and TRBJ2-7 for the parts outside the CDR3, the full variable domain is KAGVTQTPRYLIKTRGQQVTLSCSPISGHRSVSWYQQTPGQGLQFLFEYFSETQRNKGNFPGRFSGRQFSNSRSEMNVSTLELGDSALYLCASSLEGLANEQYFGPGTRLTVT.

The chain employs TRBV5-6 and TRBJ2-2; 8 bases are a match to TRBD1. CDR3 size: 15 residues. The V gene's germline CDR1 is SGHDT and CDR2 YYEEEE. Trimming at V came to 4 bases and at J to 5 bases, leaving 7 bases not matched to a gene. This chain's CDR3 is CASSKQQGVTGELFF. As DNA, the CDR3 is TGTGCCAGCAGCAAACAACAGGGGGTGACCGGGGAGCTGTTTTTT.

This clonotype was seen more than once but under ten times. The rearrangement uses TRBV5-1 and TRBJ2-5; no reliable D call. The germline V and J ends were trimmed by 0 bases and 1 base, with 10 bases remaining between them. CDR3 size: 15 residues. Germline-derived CDR1 and CDR2 are SGHRS and YFSETQ. For the CDR3, the DNA is TGCGCCAGCAGCTTGGATGGCAGGCCCCAAGAGACCCAGTACTTC. Protein product: CASSLDGRPQETQYF.

The chain links TRBV30 to TRBJ2-3; tentatively, D is TRBD1 or TRBD2 (5 bases each). The V gene lost 2 bases and the J gene lost 6 bases, with 18 bases spanning the gap. Germline loops: CDR1 GTSNPN, CDR2 SVGIG (reference sequence). CDR3 size: 15 residues. CDR3 region: CAWSPGPLVLDTQYF. The CDR3 bases are TGTGCCTGGAGTCCGGGACCTTTGGTATTGGATACGCAGTATTTT.

The V gene is TRBV25-1, the J gene TRBJ2-1; TRBD2 agrees at 10 bases. Germline CDR1 MGHDK, CDR2 SYGVNS. The junction had 6 bases not matched to a gene; V was cut back by 5 bases and J by 5 bases. This CDR3 is built from 15 residues. DNA of the CDR3: TGTGCCAGCAGTCCTAGCGGGGGATCTGACAATGAGCAGTTCTTC. Translating it yields CASSPSGGSDNEQFF.

The chain links TRBV29-1 to TRBJ2-2, with 10 bases identical to TRBD1. Losses at the gene ends were 7 bases for V and 5 bases for J; bases not matched to a gene: 7. Per the germline V gene, CDR1 is SQVTM and CDR2 is ANQGSEA. The CDR3 is 14 amino acids. The CDR3 protein is CSARQGASTGELFF. CDR3 sequence (DNA): TGCAGCGCCAGACAGGGGGCGAGTACCGGGGAGCTGTTTTTT.

This clonotype has a handful of counts. The CDR3 reads CASSFLTRQEKLFF. CDR3 coding DNA: TGTGCCAGCAGTTTCCTCACGAGACAGGAAAAACTGTTTTTT. This chain links TRBV12-3 or TRBV12-4 with TRBJ1-4; a weak D match, TRBD1 (5 bases). V was pared by 3 bases and J by 8 bases, with 13 bases between. The CDR3 loop spans 14 amino acids.

The V call is TRBV29-1, the J call TRBJ2-1; TRBD2 matches at 8 bases. The CDR3 sequence is 14 residues long. The V gene's germline CDR1 is SQVTM and CDR2 ANQGSEA. Trimming at V came to 8 bases and at J to 0 bases, leaving 6 bases not matched to a gene. CDR3 sequence reads: CSTSGRNSYNEQFF. The CDR3 coding sequence is TGCAGCACTAGCGGAAGAAACTCCTACAATGAGCAGTTCTTC.

The V gene is TRBV6-1, the J gene TRBJ2-3; TRBD2 aligns across 16 bases. CDR1 is MNHNS, CDR2 SASEGT, per germline. This CDR3 has 17 amino acids. V dropped 6 bases and J dropped 2; count of bases not matched to a gene: 5. CDR3 nucleotides: TGTGCCAGCAGAAGCGGGACTAGCGGGGGGGCCACAGATACGCAGTATTTT. It translates to CASRSGTSGGATDTQYF.

V gene TRBV20-1 combines with J gene TRBJ2-1, with a possible D match to TRBD2 (5 bases). Per the germline V gene, CDR1 is DFQATT and CDR2 is SNEGSKA (reference sequence). Trimming left V 6 bases short and J 5 bases short, with 17 bases between. This CDR3 spans 14 amino acids. The CDR3 here is CSAQGGVANNEQFF. The CDR3 DNA reads TGCAGTGCCCAAGGAGGTGTAGCGAACAATGAGCAGTTCTTC.

This chain connects TRBV2 to TRBJ2-7, with 8 bases fitting TRBD2. The CDR3 loop spans 17 amino acids. The ends lost 2 bases at V and 2 bases at J; junction bases unmatched: 11. CDR1 is SNHLY and CDR2 is FYNNEI in the germline V gene. The CDR3 here is CASSERLAGALTYEQYF. The CDR3 DNA reads as TGTGCCAGCAGTGAAAGGCTAGCGGGCGCTTTAACCTACGAGCAGTACTTC. The complete variable domain, with remaining parts taken from reference TRBV2 and TRBJ2-7, reads EPEVTQTPSHQVTQMGQEVILRCVPISNHLYFYWYRQILGQKVEFLVSFYNNEISEKSEIFDDQFSVERPDGSNFTLKIRSTKLEDSAMYFCASSERLAGALTYEQYFGPGTRLTVT.

The chain uses TRBV27 and TRBJ1-5; perhaps TRBD1 as D (6 bases). Between the trimmed V and J ends, which lost 9 bases and 9 bases, there was a span of 24 bases. Germline assignment: CDR1 MNHEY and CDR2 SMNVEV (reference sequence). The CDR3 runs to 15 residues. In nucleotides, the CDR3 is TGTGCCAGTGCCCTCTGGGGGCAGGTCCTCGGGCCCCAGCATTTT. Its protein is CASALWGQVLGPQHF.

This clonotype was seen many times. V gene TRBV6-6 combines with J gene TRBJ2-5; 8 positions agree with TRBD1. Trimming at V came to 6 bases and at J to 3 bases, leaving 0 bases not matched to a gene. The CDR3 length is 12 residues. CDR1 and CDR2 from the germline V gene are MNHNY and SVGAGI (reference sequence). CDR3 in amino acids: CASRDREETQYF. For the CDR3, the DNA is TGTGCCAGCAGGGACAGGGAAGAGACCCAGTACTTC.

This clonotype came up many times. The rearrangement links TRBV7-2 to TRBJ2-1, with 12 nucleotides matching TRBD2. Looked up from germline, CDR1 is SGHTA and CDR2 is FQGNSA. The CDR3 runs 16 residues. After removal of 5 bases from V and 8 bases from J, the junction contained 10 bases not matched to a gene. The CDR3 bases are TGTGCCAGCAGCCAAAGACTAGCGGGGGTAATCGATGAGCAGTTCTTC. Translated: CASSQRLAGVIDEQFF.

This clonotype was counted only a few times. The V gene is TRBV7-6, the J gene TRBJ2-5; the D is unclear. This CDR3 is 15 amino acids long. CDR1 and CDR2 from the germline V gene are SGHVS and FNYEAQ. V dropped 5 bases and J dropped 2 bases, with 15 bases sitting between them. CDR3: CASSATDNSQETQYF. In DNA, the CDR3 is TGTGCCAGCAGCGCCACAGACAATTCTCAAGAGACCCAGTACTTC.

The chain uses TRBV19 and TRBJ1-5; TRBD1 is a possible D gene (6 bases). V was trimmed by 6 bases and J by 6 bases, leaving 18 bases between them. The CDR3 contains 15 residues. Germline V lookup: CDR1 LNHDA, CDR2 SQIVND (reference sequence). The CDR3, as DNA: TGTGCCAGTAGAACGACGGGAGGGGGAGGTCAGCCCCAGCATTTT. Translation: CASRTTGGGGQPQHF.

The sample holds a few counts of this clonotype. This sequence joins TRBV7-9 and TRBJ1-4; 9 bases align to TRBD1. The CDR3 is 15 amino acids. J was trimmed by 4 bases and V by 3 bases; bases with no gene match: 3. CDR1 and CDR2 from the germline V gene are SEHNR and FQNEAQ (reference sequence). As DNA, the CDR3 is TGTGCCAGCAGCTTTACAGGGGGCAGTAATGAAAAACTGTTTTTT. This gives the protein CASSFTGGSNEKLFF.

The chain recombines TRBV19 with TRBJ2-2, with D tentatively TRBD1 or TRBD2 (5 bases each). The CDR3 is 12 amino acids. V lost 10 bases to trimming and J lost 5 bases, with 11 bases between them. Germline V lookup: CDR1 LNHDA, CDR2 SQIVND (reference sequence). This chain's CDR3 is CATGTATGELFF. The CDR3 nucleotides are TGTGCCACCGGGACCGCAACCGGGGAGCTGTTTTTT.